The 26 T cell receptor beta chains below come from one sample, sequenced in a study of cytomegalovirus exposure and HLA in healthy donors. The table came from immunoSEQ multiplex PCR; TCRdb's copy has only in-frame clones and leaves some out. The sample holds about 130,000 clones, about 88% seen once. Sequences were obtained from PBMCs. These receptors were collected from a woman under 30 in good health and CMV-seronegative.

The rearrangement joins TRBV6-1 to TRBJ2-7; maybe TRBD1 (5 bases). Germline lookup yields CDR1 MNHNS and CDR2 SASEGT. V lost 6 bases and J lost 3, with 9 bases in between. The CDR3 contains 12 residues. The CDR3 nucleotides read TGTGCCAGCAGGTCTGACAGCTACGAGCAGTACTTC. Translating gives CASRSDSYEQYF.

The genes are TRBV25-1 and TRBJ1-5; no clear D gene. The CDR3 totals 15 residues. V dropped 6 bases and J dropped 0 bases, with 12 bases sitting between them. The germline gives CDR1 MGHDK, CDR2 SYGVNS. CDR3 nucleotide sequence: TGTGCCAGCAGGAGCGGAGTAAATAGCAATCAGCCCCAGCATTTT. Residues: CASRSGVNSNQPQHF.

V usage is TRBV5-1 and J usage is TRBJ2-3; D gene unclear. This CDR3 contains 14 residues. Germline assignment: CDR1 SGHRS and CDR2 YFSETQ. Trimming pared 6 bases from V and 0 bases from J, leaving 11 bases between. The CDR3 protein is CASNPQASTDTQYF. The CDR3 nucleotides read TGCGCCAGCAACCCCCAGGCTAGCACAGATACGCAGTATTTT.

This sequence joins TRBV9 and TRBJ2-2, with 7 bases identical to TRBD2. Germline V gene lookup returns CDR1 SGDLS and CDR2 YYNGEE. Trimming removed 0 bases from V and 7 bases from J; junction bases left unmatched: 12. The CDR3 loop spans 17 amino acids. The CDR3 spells CASSVAAESGAIGELFF. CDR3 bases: TGTGCCAGCAGCGTAGCTGCAGAGAGCGGGGCAATCGGGGAGCTGTTTTTT.

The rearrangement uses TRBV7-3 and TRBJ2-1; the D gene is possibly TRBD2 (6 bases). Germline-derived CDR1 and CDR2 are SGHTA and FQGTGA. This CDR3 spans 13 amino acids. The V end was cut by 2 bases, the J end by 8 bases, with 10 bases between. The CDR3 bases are TGTGCCAGCAGCTTAGGTAGCGGCGATGAGCAGTTCTTC. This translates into CASSLGSGDEQFF. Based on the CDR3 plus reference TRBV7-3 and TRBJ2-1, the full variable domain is GAGVSQTPSNKVTEKGKYVELRCDPISGHTALYWYRQSLGQGPEFLIYFQGTGAADDSGLPNDRFFAVRPEGSVSTLKIQRTERGDSAVYLCASSLGSGDEQFFGPGTRLTVL.

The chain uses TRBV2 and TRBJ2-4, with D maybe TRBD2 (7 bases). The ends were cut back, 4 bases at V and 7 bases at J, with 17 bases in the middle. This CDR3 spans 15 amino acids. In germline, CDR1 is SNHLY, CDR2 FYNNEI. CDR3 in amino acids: CASSVSRGAENIQYF. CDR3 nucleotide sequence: TGTGCCAGCAGTGTCTCCCGGGGGGCCGAGAACATTCAGTACTTC.

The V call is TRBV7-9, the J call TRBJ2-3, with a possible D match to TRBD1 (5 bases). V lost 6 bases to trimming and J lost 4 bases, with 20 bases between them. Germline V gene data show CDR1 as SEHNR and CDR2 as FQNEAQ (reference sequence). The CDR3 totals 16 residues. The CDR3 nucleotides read TGTGCCAGCAGTCGCGTCGAAACAGGTTGGGCAGATACGCAGTATTTT. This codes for CASSRVETGWADTQYF.

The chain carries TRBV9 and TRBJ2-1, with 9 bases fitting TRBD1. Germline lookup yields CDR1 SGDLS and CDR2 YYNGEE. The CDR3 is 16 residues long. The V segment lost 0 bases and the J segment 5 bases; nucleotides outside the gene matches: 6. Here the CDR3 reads CASSVAGTGQHNEQFF. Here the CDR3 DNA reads TGTGCCAGCAGCGTAGCAGGGACAGGGCAGCACAATGAGCAGTTCTTC.

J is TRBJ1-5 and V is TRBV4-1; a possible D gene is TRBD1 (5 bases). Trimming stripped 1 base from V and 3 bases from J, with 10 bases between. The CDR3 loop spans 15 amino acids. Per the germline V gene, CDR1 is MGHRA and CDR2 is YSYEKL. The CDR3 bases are TGCGCCAGCAGCCAAGGCCCCAGGGTCAATCAGCCCCAGCATTTT. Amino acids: CASSQGPRVNQPQHF.

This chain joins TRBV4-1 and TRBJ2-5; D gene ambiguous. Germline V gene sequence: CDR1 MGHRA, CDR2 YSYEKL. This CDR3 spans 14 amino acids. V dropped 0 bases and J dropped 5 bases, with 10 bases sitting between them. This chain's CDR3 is CASSQEGSRETQYF. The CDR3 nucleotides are TGCGCCAGCAGCCAAGAGGGCAGCCGGGAGACCCAGTACTTC.

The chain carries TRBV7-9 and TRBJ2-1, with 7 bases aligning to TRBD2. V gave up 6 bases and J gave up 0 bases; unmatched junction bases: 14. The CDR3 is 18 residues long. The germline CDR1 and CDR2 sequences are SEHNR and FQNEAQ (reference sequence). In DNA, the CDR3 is TGTGCCAGCAGGACCGGGGGGTGGCGGCCAACCTCCTACAATGAGCAGTTCTTC. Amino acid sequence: CASRTGGWRPTSYNEQFF.

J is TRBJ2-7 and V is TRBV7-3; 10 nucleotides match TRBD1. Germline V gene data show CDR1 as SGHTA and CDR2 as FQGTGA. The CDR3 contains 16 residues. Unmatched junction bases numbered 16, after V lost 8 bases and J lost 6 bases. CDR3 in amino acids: CASLAPDRGSPLEQYF. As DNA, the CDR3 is TGTGCCAGCTTAGCCCCGGACAGGGGGTCCCCACTCGAGCAGTACTTC.

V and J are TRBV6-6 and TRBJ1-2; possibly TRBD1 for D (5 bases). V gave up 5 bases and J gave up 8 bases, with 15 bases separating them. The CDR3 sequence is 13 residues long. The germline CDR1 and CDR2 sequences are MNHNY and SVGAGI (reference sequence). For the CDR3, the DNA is TGTGCCAGCAGTACCCGCCTATCAGGGGGCTACACCTTC. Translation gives CASSTRLSGGYTF.

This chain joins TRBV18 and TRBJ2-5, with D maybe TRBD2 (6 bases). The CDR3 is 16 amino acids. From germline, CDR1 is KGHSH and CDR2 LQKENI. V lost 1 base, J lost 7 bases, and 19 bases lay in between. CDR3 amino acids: CASSPQSKGGAGTQYF. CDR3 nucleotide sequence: TGTGCCAGCTCACCACAATCAAAGGGAGGCGCGGGGACCCAGTACTTC.

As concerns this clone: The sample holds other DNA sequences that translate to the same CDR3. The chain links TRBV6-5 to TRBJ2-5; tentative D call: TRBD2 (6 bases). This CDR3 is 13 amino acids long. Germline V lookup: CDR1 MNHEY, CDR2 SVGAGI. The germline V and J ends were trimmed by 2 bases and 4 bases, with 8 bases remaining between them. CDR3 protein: CASSYRGGETQYF. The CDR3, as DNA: TGTGCCAGCAGTTACCGGGGAGGAGAGACCCAGTACTTC.

The DNA of the CDR3 is TGTGCCACTACTACGGGACAGAACACCGGGGAGCTGTTTTTT. Translated: CATTTGQNTGELFF. This chain uses TRBV5-4 with TRBJ2-2, with D possibly being TRBD1 (6 bases). CDR1 is SGHNT and CDR2 is YYREEE in the germline V gene (reference sequence). The CDR3 contains 14 residues. V was trimmed by 9 bases and J by 1 base, leaving 13 bases between them. Filled out from reference TRBV5-4 and TRBJ2-2, the complete variable domain reads ETGVTQSPTHLIKTRGQQVTLRCSSQSGHNTVSWYQQALGQGPQFIFQYYREEENGRGNFPPRFSGLQFPNYSSELNVNALELDDSALYLCATTTGQNTGELFFGEGSRLTVL.

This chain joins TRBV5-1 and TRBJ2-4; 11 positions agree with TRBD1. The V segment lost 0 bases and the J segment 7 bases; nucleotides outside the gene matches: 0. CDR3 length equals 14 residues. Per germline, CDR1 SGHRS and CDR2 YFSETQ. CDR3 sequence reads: CASSLGTGGNIQYF. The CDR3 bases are TGCGCCAGCAGCTTGGGGACAGGGGGCAACATTCAGTACTTC.

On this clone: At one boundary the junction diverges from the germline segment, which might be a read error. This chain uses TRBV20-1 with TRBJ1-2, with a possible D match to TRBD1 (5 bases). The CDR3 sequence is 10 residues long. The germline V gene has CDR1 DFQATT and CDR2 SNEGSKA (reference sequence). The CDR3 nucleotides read TGCAGTGCTAGAGCCCTACAGGCGGTCTTC. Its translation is CSARALQAVF.

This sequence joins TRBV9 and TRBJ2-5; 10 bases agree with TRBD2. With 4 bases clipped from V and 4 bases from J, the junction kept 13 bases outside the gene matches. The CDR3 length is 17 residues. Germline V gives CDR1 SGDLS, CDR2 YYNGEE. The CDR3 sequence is CASSPIGERGGLETQYF. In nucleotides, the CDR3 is TGTGCCAGCAGCCCAATCGGGGAGCGGGGGGGCCTAGAGACCCAGTACTTC.

CDR3 in amino acids: CASSLDRASPLHF. The CDR3 bases are TGTGCCAGCAGCTTAGACAGGGCTTCACCCCTCCACTTT. The chain has TRBV11-1 and TRBJ1-6, with D possibly being TRBD1 (6 bases). Germline CDR1 and CDR2: SGHAT and FQDESV (reference sequence). V was trimmed by 1 base and J by 9 bases, leaving 7 bases between them. The CDR3 loop spans 13 amino acids.

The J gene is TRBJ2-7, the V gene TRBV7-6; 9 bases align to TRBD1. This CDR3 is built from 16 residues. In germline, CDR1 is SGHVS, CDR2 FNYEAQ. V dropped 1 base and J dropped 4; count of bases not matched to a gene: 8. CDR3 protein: CASSLDPGQGRYEQYF. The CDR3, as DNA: TGTGCCAGCAGCTTAGATCCCGGACAGGGGAGGTACGAGCAGTACTTC.

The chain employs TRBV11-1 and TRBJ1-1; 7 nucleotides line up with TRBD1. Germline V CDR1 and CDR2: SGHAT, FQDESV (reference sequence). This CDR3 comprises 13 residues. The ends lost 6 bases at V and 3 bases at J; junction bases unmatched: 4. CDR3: CASRLGQYTEAFF. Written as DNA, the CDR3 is TGTGCCAGCAGATTGGGACAGTACACTGAAGCTTTCTTT.

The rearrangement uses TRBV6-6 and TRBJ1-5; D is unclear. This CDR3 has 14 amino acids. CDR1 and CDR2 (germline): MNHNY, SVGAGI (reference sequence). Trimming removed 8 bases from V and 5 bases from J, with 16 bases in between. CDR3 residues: CASHIGQSDQPQHF. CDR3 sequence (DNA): TGTGCCAGCCACATTGGGCAGTCCGATCAGCCCCAGCATTTT.

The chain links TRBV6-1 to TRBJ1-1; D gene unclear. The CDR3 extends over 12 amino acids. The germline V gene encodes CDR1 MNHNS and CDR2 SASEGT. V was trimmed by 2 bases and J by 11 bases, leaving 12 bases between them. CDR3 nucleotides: TGTGCCAGCAGTGAATTGAGGGATCGGGCTTTCTTT. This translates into CASSELRDRAFF.

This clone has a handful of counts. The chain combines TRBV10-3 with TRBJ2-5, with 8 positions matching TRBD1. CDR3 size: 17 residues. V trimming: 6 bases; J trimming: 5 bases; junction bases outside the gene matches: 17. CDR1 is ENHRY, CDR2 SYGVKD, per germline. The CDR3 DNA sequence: TGTGCCATCAGCGAGGGGGCAGGGGGCGCGGGTTCGGAGACCCAGTACTTC. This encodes CAISEGAGGAGSETQYF.

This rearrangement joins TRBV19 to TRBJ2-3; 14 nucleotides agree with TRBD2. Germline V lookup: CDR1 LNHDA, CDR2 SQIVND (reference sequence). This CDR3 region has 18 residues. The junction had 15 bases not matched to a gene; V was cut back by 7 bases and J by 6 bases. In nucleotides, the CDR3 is TGTGCCAGTACCCAAGGGACTAGCGGGGGTGTACGGACGGATACGCAGTATTTT. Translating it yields CASTQGTSGGVRTDTQYF.